A single sample is the source of the 4 T cell receptor beta chains below, sequenced in a study of PD-L1 blockade in urothelial cancer. Here immunoSEQ multiplex PCR was the method, and the copy in TCRdb shows in-frame clones only, minus some. Of about 51,000 clones in the sample, about 90% were seen once. The specimen comprised PBMCs, sampled around atezolizumab (anti-PD-L1) treatment. The receptors shown here come from a man in his sixties with urothelial cancer.

This chain connects TRBV11-2 to TRBJ1-4, with 9 bases matching TRBD1. Germline CDR1 reads SGHAT; CDR2 reads FQNNGV. With V trimmed by 5 bases and J by 3 bases, 7 bases remained unmatched. The CDR3 is made up of 16 amino acids. CDR3 nucleotide sequence: TGTGCCAGCAGCGCCCACAGGGGGCCTTCTAATGAAAAACTGTTTTTT. Protein: CASSAHRGPSNEKLFF.

The J gene is TRBJ1-2, the V gene TRBV2; D call uncertain. CDR3 length: 14 amino acids. The germline V and J ends were trimmed by 6 bases and 0 bases, with 11 bases remaining between them. In germline, CDR1 is SNHLY, CDR2 FYNNEI. The CDR3 sequence is CASSPRSANYGYTF. CDR3 nucleotide sequence: TGTGCCAGCAGCCCCAGATCCGCTAACTATGGCTACACCTTC.

The rearrangement links TRBV2 to TRBJ2-3; tentative D call: TRBD2 (5 bases). V lost 8 bases and J lost 4, with 16 bases in between. Per germline, CDR1 SNHLY and CDR2 FYNNEI. The CDR3 is 14 residues long. The CDR3 protein is CASLTGLAADTQYF. DNA of the CDR3: TGTGCCAGCCTTACCGGACTGGCGGCAGATACGCAGTATTTT.

V gene TRBV28 combines with J gene TRBJ2-1, with TRBD1 as a possible D gene (5 bases). Germline CDR1 MDHEN, CDR2 SYDVKM. Trimming pared 2 bases from V and 6 bases from J, leaving 5 bases between. The CDR3 covers 12 residues. The chain's CDR3 is CASSLGANEQFF. In nucleotides, the CDR3 is TGTGCCAGCAGTTTAGGGGCCAATGAGCAGTTCTTC.